What follows are 30 T cell receptor beta chains derived from one specimen sequenced in a study of blood T cells in healthy people across ages. A second roughly 6 to 11 cycle PCR used barcoded and J-beta primers. TCRdb re-analysed the 5' RACE reads in MiXCR, keeping a single row per CDR3 protein. The table records about 1.7 million distinct CDR3 sequences, 28% of them present only once. Sequences were obtained from blood. The source is a woman under 40 in good health.

This clonotype was detected a few times. A much larger clone is a single base away; this may be a read error. This chain joins TRBV20-1 and TRBJ2-7; a possible D gene is TRBD1 (7 bases). CDR1 is DFQATT and CDR2 is SNEGSKA in the germline V gene (reference sequence). V was cut by 0 bases and J by 0 bases, with 12 bases left in between. CDR3 length equals 15 residues. CDR3 region: CSAREEGQSSYEQYF. The CDR3 nucleotides read TGCAGTGCTAGAGAGGAGGGACAGAGCTCCTACGAGCAGTACTTC.

This clonotype was found many times. The chain has TRBV24-1 and TRBJ2-1; TRBD2 aligns across 9 bases. The CDR3 contains 15 residues. In germline, CDR1 is KGHDR, CDR2 SFDVKD. The V gene end was trimmed by 6 bases and the J gene end by 3 bases; junction bases not matched to a gene: 5. The CDR3 nucleotides read TGTGCCACCAGTCGGGGACTAGCCGGCTACAATGAGCAGTTCTTC. It specifies CATSRGLAGYNEQFF.

This clonotype was counted a few times. The genes are TRBV18 and TRBJ2-1; 12 bases are shared with TRBD2. Trimming cost V 2 bases and J 9 bases; bases outside gene matches: 5. Germline lookup yields CDR1 KGHSH and CDR2 LQKENI. This CDR3 comprises 15 residues. CDR3 in amino acids: CASSPELAGGGEQFF. DNA for the CDR3: TGTGCCAGCTCACCAGAACTAGCGGGAGGAGGTGAGCAGTTCTTC.

This clonotype has more than one count but fewer than ten. The chain links TRBV7-6 to TRBJ2-3; D may be TRBD2 (5 bases). Trimming shortened V by 1 base and J by 11 bases, and 10 bases separated the two germline ends. Germline assignment: CDR1 SGHVS and CDR2 FNYEAQ. There are 12 residues in the CDR3. Here the CDR3 reads CASSLVSGMQYF. CDR3 in DNA: TGTGCCAGCAGCTTAGTTTCGGGGATGCAGTATTTT.

This clonotype was seen more than once but under ten times. The junction does not match germline at one end; this may be a read error. This chain links TRBV18 with TRBJ2-4, with 9 nucleotides matching TRBD2. The J call may be faulty, since TRBJ2-5 better matches the DNA end. CDR3 length equals 15 residues. In germline, CDR1 is KGHSH, CDR2 LQKENI. The CDR3 protein is CASSPLAGSRETQYF. DNA of the CDR3: TGTGCCAGCTCCCCACTAGCGGGCTCCCGGGAGACCCAGTACTTC.

Details on this clonotype: A junction boundary mismatches the germline segment, possibly from a read error. This sequence joins TRBV11-2 and TRBJ2-1, with TRBD1 matching 7 bases. Per germline, CDR1 SGHAT and CDR2 FQNNGV. The length of the CDR3 is 16 residues. The CDR3 is CASRRGGRGTYNEQLF. As DNA, the CDR3 is TGTGCCAGCAGACGAGGGGGCCGCGGCACCTACAATGAGCAGCTCTTC.

The chain recombines TRBV29-1 with TRBJ2-1, with D possibly TRBD2 on 6 matching bases. V lost 6 bases, J lost 13 bases, and 19 bases lay in between. The CDR3 spans 12 residues. Germline V gene data show CDR1 as SQVTM and CDR2 as ANQGSEA. The CDR3 region is CSVTPGEETQFF. The DNA of the CDR3 is TGCAGCGTGACCCCGGGAGAGGAGACCCAGTTCTTC.

Worth noting for this clonotype: A much larger clonotype is one base distant, so this may be a read error. J is TRBJ2-2 and V is TRBV5-1; D perhaps matches TRBD2 (5 bases). Germline lookup yields CDR1 SGHRS and CDR2 YFSETQ. The CDR3 covers 12 residues. The CDR3 loop reads CASSQSAGERFF. In nucleotides, the CDR3 is TGCGCCAGCAGTCAGTCGGCCGGGGAGCGGTTTTTT.

Many counts were recorded for this clonotype. The chain combines TRBV20-1 with TRBJ2-7; possibly TRBD1 or TRBD2 for D (7 bases each). This CDR3 spans 14 amino acids. Trimming removed 4 bases from V and 3 bases from J, with 16 bases in between. Germline loops: CDR1 DFQATT, CDR2 SNEGSKA (reference sequence). As DNA, the CDR3 is TGCAGTGCTAAAAAGAGCAGGGGGGGCTACGAGCAGTACTTC. Amino acids: CSAKKSRGGYEQYF.

This clonotype was found a few times. The chain combines TRBV20-1 with TRBJ2-1, with 10 positions matching TRBD1. V shed 6 bases and J 3 bases; nucleotides not matched to a gene: 5. Germline CDR1 and CDR2: DFQATT and SNEGSKA (reference sequence). The CDR3 totals 14 residues. CDR3: CSALGQGNYNEQFF. In nucleotides, the CDR3 is TGCAGTGCCCTGGGACAGGGGAACTACAATGAGCAGTTCTTC.

In its sample, this clonotype was seen many times. The chain carries TRBV7-9 and TRBJ2-7; 8 bases agree with TRBD1. The CDR3 contains 12 residues. Germline trimming cut 4 bases from V and 5 bases from J; bases unmatched to any gene: 1. The germline gives CDR1 SEHNR, CDR2 FQNEAQ (reference sequence). The CDR3 is CASSSTGDEQYF. CDR3 coding DNA: TGTGCCAGCAGCTCGACAGGGGACGAGCAGTACTTC.

This clonotype showed up just a few times. The V and J genes are TRBV28 and TRBJ1-1; no definite D call. The V end lost 1 base, the J end lost 1 base, and 10 bases lay between the germline ends. The CDR3 loop spans 15 amino acids. CDR1 is MDHEN, CDR2 SYDVKM, per germline. In DNA, the CDR3 is TGTGCCAGCAGTTTATTTTGGGGTTCGAACACTGAAGCTTTCTTT. Its protein is CASSLFWGSNTEAFF.

J is TRBJ1-5 and V is TRBV20-1; possibly TRBD1 for D (5 bases). This CDR3 has 14 amino acids. V lost 2 bases and J 6 bases, leaving 14 bases between the germline ends. Germline V lookup: CDR1 DFQATT, CDR2 SNEGSKA (reference sequence). The CDR3 spells CSARSWGDLQPQHF. CDR3 DNA sequence: TGCAGTGCTAGATCATGGGGGGACCTTCAGCCCCAGCATTTT.

V usage is TRBV7-9 and J usage is TRBJ1-6; tentatively, D is TRBD1 (5 bases). CDR3 length equals 14 residues. Germline CDR1 is SEHNR and CDR2 is FQNEAQ (reference sequence). Trimming removed 2 bases at V and 5 bases at J, with 7 bases between. The CDR3 sequence: CASSLSGNNSPLHF. CDR3 sequence (DNA): TGTGCCAGCAGCTTATCAGGGAATAATTCACCCCTCCACTTT.

Only a few counts were recorded for this clonotype. The CDR3 nucleotides are TGTGCCAGCAGCTCGCTGGGACAGGGCAGAGGCTACACCTTC. Protein product: CASSSLGQGRGYTF. The gene calls are TRBV5-6 and TRBJ1-2, with TRBD1 matching 9 bases. This CDR3 has 14 amino acids. The junction had 8 bases not matched to a gene; V was cut back by 3 bases and J by 8 bases. Germline CDR1 reads SGHDT; CDR2 reads YYEEEE.

The CDR3 here is CASSLAGKTNTEAFF. CDR3 nucleotide sequence: TGCGCCAGCAGCTTGGCGGGCAAGACGAACACTGAAGCTTTCTTT. The chain uses TRBV5-1 and TRBJ1-1; D not resolved. CDR1 SGHRS and CDR2 YFSETQ come from the germline V gene. The CDR3 loop spans 15 amino acids. The V end was cut by 0 bases, the J end by 1 base, with 10 bases between.

A single count supports this clonotype. The chain recombines TRBV4-1 with TRBJ1-5; no firm D call. The CDR3 loop spans 17 amino acids. Trimming removed 0 bases at V and 4 bases at J, with 16 bases between. The germline V gene has CDR1 MGHRA and CDR2 YSYEKL. CDR3 residues: CASSQEPQAQGNQPQHF. The DNA of the CDR3 is TGCGCCAGCAGCCAAGAACCGCAGGCGCAAGGAAATCAGCCCCAGCATTTT.

The CDR3 DNA follows: TGTGCCAGCAGCTTAGGGCCAGTGGACGAGCAGTACTTC. This encodes CASSLGPVDEQYF. The J gene is TRBJ2-7, the V gene TRBV7-9; D not resolved. Looked up from germline, CDR1 is SEHNR and CDR2 is FQNEAQ (reference sequence). V lost 1 base and J 5 bases, leaving 9 bases between the germline ends. The CDR3 has 13 residues.

This chain connects TRBV6-5 to TRBJ1-5; D call uncertain. In germline, CDR1 is MNHEY, CDR2 SVGAGI. Trimming left V 1 base short and J 3 bases short, with 7 bases between. The CDR3 runs to 14 residues. In DNA form, the CDR3 reads TGTGCCAGCAGTTACTTCGGTTACAATCAGCCCCAGCATTTT. Translated, it gives CASSYFGYNQPQHF.

The J gene is TRBJ2-7, the V gene TRBV6-2 or TRBV6-3, with D tentatively TRBD1 (5 bases). The germline V gene has CDR1 MNHEY and CDR2 SVGEGT. The CDR3 is made up of 13 amino acids. V was cut by 4 bases and J by 5 bases, with 12 bases left in between. The CDR3 DNA sequence: TGTGCCAGCAGTTTTGACAGTCTAGACGAGCAGTACTTC. This translates into CASSFDSLDEQYF.

There are many counts of this clonotype. The chain couples TRBV18 to TRBJ2-7, with 9 bases identical to TRBD1. CDR3 length equals 14 residues. Germline trimming cut 8 bases from V and 5 bases from J; bases unmatched to any gene: 10. In germline, CDR1 is KGHSH, CDR2 LQKENI. The CDR3 nucleotides are TGTGCCAGCAGCCCTACAGGGGGCAGGAACGAGCAGTACTTC. Translating it yields CASSPTGGRNEQYF.

Many counts were recorded for this clonotype. This chain connects TRBV5-1 to TRBJ2-1; D is undetermined. The V end lost 0 bases, the J end lost 0 bases, and 10 bases lay between the germline ends. The CDR3 spans 16 residues. The germline V gene has CDR1 SGHRS and CDR2 YFSETQ. The CDR3 DNA follows: TGCGCCAGCAGCTTGGGGGGTCTGAGCTCCTACAATGAGCAGTTCTTC. Translated, it gives CASSLGGLSSYNEQFF.

The chain employs TRBV9 and TRBJ2-7; 9 nucleotides align to TRBD2. The V segment lost 2 bases and the J segment 3 bases; nucleotides outside the gene matches: 3. Germline CDR1 is SGDLS and CDR2 is YYNGEE. The CDR3 loop spans 14 amino acids. The CDR3, as DNA: TGTGCCAGCAGCGTTAGCGGGAGTTTCTACGAGCAGTACTTC. Residues: CASSVSGSFYEQYF.

The genes are TRBV25-1 and TRBJ2-7; TRBD1 is a possible D gene (8 bases). CDR3 length equals 14 residues. Germline values: CDR1 MGHDK, CDR2 SYGVNS. The V end lost 7 bases, the J end lost 6 bases, and 19 bases lay between the germline ends. The CDR3 reads CASNPTGGVGEQYF. CDR3 sequence (DNA): TGTGCCAGCAATCCTACAGGGGGGGTGGGCGAGCAGTACTTC.

The chain is built from TRBV12-3 or TRBV12-4 and TRBJ1-2; weak D call: TRBD1 (5 bases). CDR3 size: 12 residues. V was shortened by 7 bases and J by 8 bases, with 14 bases between the two germline ends. CDR3 amino acids: CASNKGRWGYTF. The CDR3 DNA follows: TGTGCCAGCAACAAGGGGCGCTGGGGCTACACCTTC.

The sample holds many counts of this clonotype. The chain employs TRBV5-1 and TRBJ2-3, with D possibly matching TRBD2 (5 bases). Per the germline V gene, CDR1 is SGHRS and CDR2 is YFSETQ. Trimming removed 0 bases at V and 0 bases at J, with 8 bases between. CDR3 length: 15 amino acids. The CDR3 loop is CASSLGWTSTDTQYF. CDR3 sequence (DNA): TGCGCCAGCAGCTTGGGCTGGACTAGCACAGATACGCAGTATTTT.

This clonotype was observed at least ten times. The chain carries TRBV7-9 and TRBJ1-2; the match to TRBD1 covers 8 bases. V was clipped by 0 bases and J by 2 bases; unmatched bases: 2. This CDR3 comprises 15 residues. The germline V gene has CDR1 SEHNR and CDR2 FQNEAQ (reference sequence). The CDR3 DNA reads as TGTGCCAGCAGCTTAGCTCAGGGGGCAAACTATGGCTACACCTTC. Translation: CASSLAQGANYGYTF.

This clonotype has just a few counts. The V call is TRBV11-2, the J call TRBJ2-5; TRBD2 aligns across 7 bases. Germline loops: CDR1 SGHAT, CDR2 FQNNGV. Trimming cost V 0 bases and J 2 bases; bases outside gene matches: 6. This CDR3 has 16 residues. CDR3 in amino acids: CASSLDPAGRQETQYF. CDR3 DNA sequence: TGTGCCAGCAGCTTAGATCCAGCGGGGAGACAAGAGACCCAGTACTTC.

The chain links TRBV7-8 to TRBJ1-4; tentatively, D is TRBD1 (5 bases). CDR1 and CDR2 (germline): SGHVS, FQNEAQ. The CDR3 is made up of 15 amino acids. V gave up 3 bases and J gave up 3 bases, with 11 bases separating them. The DNA of the CDR3 is TGTGCCAGCAGCTTCGGGGGTTTTGCTAATGAAAAACTGTTTTTT. The encoded protein is CASSFGGFANEKLFF.

V usage is TRBV29-1 and J usage is TRBJ2-1, with D unclear. The CDR3 loop spans 11 amino acids. The germline V gene encodes CDR1 SQVTM and CDR2 ANQGSEA. V lost 7 bases and J 5 bases, leaving 9 bases between the germline ends. The chain's CDR3 is CSALRDNEQFF. The CDR3 region has the DNA TGCAGCGCCCTTCGGGACAATGAGCAGTTCTTC.